One T cell receptor (beta chain) is described in this entry. The sample originates from a study of cytomegalovirus exposure and HLA in healthy donors. Some clones are missing from TCRdb's copy, which holds only in-frame ones; the method was immunoSEQ multiplex PCR. Here the sample spans about 160,000 clones, about 86% being singletons. With V trimmed by 4 bases and J by 4 bases, 8 bases remained unmatched. The CDR3 consists of 15 residues. Germline CDR1 MNHNS, CDR2 SASEGT. The receptor comes from a woman aged 25-40 years in good health and CMV-seronegative. Sequencing was done on a sample of PBMCs. The chain links TRBV6-1 to TRBJ2-3, with TRBD1 identical over 7 bases. The CDR3 region has the DNA TGTGCCAGCAGTGTTGAACAGGGGACCCCAGATACGCAGTATTTT. It codes for CASSVEQGTPDTQYF.